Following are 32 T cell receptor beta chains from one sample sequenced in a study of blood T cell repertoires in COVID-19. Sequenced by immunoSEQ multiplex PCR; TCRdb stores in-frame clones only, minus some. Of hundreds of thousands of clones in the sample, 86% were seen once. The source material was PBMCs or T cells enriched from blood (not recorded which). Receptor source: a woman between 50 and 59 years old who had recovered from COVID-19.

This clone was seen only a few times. For the CDR3, the DNA is TGTGCCAGCAGTCCCGACAACGAGCAGTACTTC. Encoded protein: CASSPDNEQYF. The genes are TRBV12-3 or TRBV12-4 and TRBJ2-7; D is unclear. The length of the CDR3 is 11 residues. Between the trimmed V and J ends, which lost 5 bases and 5 bases, there was a span of 7 bases.

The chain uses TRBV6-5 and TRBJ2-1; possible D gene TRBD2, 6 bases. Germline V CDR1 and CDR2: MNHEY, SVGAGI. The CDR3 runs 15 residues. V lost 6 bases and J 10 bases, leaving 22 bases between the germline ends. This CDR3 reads CASSETLASPSEQFF. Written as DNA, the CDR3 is TGTGCCAGCAGCGAGACACTAGCATCTCCTAGCGAGCAGTTCTTC.

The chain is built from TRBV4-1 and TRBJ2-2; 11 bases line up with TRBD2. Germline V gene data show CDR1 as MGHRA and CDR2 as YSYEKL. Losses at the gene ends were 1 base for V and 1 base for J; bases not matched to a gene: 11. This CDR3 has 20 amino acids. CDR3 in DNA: TGCGCCAGCAGCCAAGGGACCCTGGGACTAGCGGTTTTGAACACCGGGGAGCTGTTTTTT. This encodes CASSQGTLGLAVLNTGELFF.

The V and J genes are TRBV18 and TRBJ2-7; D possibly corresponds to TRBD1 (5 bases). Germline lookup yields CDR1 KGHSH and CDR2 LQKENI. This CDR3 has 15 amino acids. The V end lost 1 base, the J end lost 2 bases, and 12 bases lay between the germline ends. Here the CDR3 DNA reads TGTGCCAGCTCACCACAGCAGGGTGGCCCCTACGAGCAGTACTTC. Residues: CASSPQQGGPYEQYF.

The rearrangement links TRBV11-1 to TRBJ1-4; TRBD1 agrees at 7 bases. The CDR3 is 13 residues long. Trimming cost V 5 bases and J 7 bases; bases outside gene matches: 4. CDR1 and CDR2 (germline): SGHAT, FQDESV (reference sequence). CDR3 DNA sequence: TGTGCCAGCAGCCGGGACAGAACTGAAAAACTGTTTTTT. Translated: CASSRDRTEKLFF.

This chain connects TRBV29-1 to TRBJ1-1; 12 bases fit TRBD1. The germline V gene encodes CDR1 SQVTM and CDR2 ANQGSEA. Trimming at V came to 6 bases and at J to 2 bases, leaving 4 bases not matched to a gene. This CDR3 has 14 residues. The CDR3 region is CSVGTGGVNTEAFF. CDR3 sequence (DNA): TGCAGCGTGGGGACAGGGGGCGTTAACACTGAAGCTTTCTTT.

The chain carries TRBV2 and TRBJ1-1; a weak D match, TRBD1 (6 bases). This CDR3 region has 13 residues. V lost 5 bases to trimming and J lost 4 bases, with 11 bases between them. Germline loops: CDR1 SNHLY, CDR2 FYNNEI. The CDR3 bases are TGTGCCAGCAGTCAGGACAGTGGCACTGAAGCTTTCTTT. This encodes CASSQDSGTEAFF. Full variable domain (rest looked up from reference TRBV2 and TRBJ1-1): EPEVTQTPSHQVTQMGQEVILRCVPISNHLYFYWYRQILGQKVEFLVSFYNNEISEKSEIFDDQFSVERPDGSNFTLKIRSTKLEDSAMYFCASSQDSGTEAFFGQGTRLTVV.

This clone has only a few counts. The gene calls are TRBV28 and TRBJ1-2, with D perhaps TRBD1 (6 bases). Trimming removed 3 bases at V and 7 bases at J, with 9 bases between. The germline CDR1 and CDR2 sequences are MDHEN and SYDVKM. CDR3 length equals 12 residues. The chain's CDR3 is CASSFTGFGYTF. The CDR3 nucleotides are TGTGCCAGCAGTTTTACAGGGTTTGGCTACACCTTC.

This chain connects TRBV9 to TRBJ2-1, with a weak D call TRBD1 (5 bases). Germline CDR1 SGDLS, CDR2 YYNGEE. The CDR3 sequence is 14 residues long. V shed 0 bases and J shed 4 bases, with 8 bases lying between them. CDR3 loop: CASSVDQGYNEQFF. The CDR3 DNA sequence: TGTGCCAGCAGCGTAGATCAGGGTTACAATGAGCAGTTCTTC.

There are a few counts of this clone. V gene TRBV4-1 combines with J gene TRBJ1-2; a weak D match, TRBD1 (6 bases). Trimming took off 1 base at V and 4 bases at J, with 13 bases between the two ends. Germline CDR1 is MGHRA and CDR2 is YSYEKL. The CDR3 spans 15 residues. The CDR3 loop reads CASSQAGGAAYGYTF. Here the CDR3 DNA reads TGCGCCAGCAGCCAAGCCGGGGGGGCTGCCTATGGCTACACCTTC.

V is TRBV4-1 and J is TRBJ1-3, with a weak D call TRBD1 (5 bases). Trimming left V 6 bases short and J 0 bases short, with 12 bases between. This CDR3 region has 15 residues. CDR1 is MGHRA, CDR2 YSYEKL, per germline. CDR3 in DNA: TGCGCCAGCAGGGTAGGGGAACCCTCTGGAAACACCATATATTTT. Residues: CASRVGEPSGNTIYF.

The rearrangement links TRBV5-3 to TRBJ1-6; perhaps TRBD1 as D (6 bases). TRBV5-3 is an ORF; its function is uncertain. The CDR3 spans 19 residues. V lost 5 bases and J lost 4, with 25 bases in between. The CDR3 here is CARRHYRQAPPTYNSPLHF. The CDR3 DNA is TGTGCCAGAAGACACTATCGACAGGCTCCGCCGACATATAATTCACCCCTCCACTTT.

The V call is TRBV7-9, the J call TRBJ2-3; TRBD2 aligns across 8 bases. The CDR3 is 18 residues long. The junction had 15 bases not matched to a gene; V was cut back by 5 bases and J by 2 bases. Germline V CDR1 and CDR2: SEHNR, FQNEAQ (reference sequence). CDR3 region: CASSRAGRDLKYTDTQYF. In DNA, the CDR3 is TGTGCCAGCAGCCGGGCCGGGAGGGACCTCAAGTACACAGATACGCAGTATTTT.

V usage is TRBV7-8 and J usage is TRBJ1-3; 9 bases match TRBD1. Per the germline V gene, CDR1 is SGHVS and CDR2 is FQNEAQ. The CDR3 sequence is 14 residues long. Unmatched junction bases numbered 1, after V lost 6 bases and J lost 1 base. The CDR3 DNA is TGTGCCAGCAGAGACAGGGGGTCTGGAAACACCATATATTTT. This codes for CASRDRGSGNTIYF.

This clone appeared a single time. CDR3 DNA: TGTGCCAGCAGGGAACAGGGGAGAATGCATGGCTACACCTTC. Residues: CASREQGRMHGYTF. The chain joins TRBV28 to TRBJ1-2; 7 bases match TRBD1. CDR3 size: 14 residues. Germline-derived CDR1 and CDR2 are MDHEN and SYDVKM. V was clipped by 6 bases and J by 6 bases; unmatched bases: 10.

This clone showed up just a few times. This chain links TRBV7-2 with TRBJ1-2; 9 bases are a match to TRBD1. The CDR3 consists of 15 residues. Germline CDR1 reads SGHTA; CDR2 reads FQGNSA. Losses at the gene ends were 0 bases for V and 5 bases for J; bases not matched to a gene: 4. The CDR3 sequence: CASSLADRGAYGYTF. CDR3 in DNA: TGTGCCAGCAGCTTAGCCGACAGGGGGGCGTATGGCTACACCTTC.

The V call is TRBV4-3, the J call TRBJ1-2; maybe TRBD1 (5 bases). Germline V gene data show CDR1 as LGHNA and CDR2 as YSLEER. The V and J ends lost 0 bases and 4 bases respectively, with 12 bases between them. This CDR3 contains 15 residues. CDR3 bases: TGCGCCAGCAGCCAAGATCCGCAGACAGCCTATGGCTACACCTTC. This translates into CASSQDPQTAYGYTF.

CDR3 nucleotide sequence: TGTGCCAGCAAGAACTTAATGAACACTGAAGCTTTCTTT. Encoded protein: CASKNLMNTEAFF. V usage is TRBV6-5 and J usage is TRBJ1-1, with D hard to call. From germline, CDR1 is MNHEY and CDR2 SVGAGI. V was shortened by 7 bases and J by 0 bases, with 9 bases between the two germline ends. This CDR3 is 13 amino acids long.

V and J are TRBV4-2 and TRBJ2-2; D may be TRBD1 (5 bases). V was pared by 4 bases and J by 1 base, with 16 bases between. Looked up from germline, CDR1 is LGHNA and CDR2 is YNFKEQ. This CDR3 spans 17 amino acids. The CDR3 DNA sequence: TGTGCCAGCAGCCTCGAGCCCAACGACAGGAACACCGGGGAGCTGTTTTTT. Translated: CASSLEPNDRNTGELFF.

CDR3 nucleotides: TGTGCCAGCACCCGGGGGGCAGGGAATGAGCAGTTCTTC. Its translation is CASTRGAGNEQFF. This chain links TRBV7-9 with TRBJ2-1; possible D gene TRBD2, 7 bases. The CDR3 sequence is 13 residues long. Germline V gives CDR1 SEHNR, CDR2 FQNEAQ (reference sequence). V was pared by 7 bases and J by 7 bases, with 14 bases between.

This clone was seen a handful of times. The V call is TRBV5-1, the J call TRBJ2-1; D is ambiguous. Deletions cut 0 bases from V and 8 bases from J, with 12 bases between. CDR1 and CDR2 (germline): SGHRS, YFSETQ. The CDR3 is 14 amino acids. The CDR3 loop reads CASSLEQDIDEQFF. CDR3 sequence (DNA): TGCGCCAGCAGCTTGGAACAAGATATCGATGAGCAGTTCTTC.

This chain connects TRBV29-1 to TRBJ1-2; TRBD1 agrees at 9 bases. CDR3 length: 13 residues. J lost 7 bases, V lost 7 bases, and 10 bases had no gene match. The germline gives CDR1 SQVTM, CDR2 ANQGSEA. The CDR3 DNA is TGCAGCGCGGAACCGGGACAGGGAACTGGCTACACCTTC. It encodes CSAEPGQGTGYTF.

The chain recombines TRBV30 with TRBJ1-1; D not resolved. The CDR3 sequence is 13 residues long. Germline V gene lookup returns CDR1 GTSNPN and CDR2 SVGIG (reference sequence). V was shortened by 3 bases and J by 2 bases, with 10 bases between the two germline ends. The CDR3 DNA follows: TGTGCCTGGAGGCCAGGCTTTAACACTGAAGCTTTCTTT. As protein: CAWRPGFNTEAFF.

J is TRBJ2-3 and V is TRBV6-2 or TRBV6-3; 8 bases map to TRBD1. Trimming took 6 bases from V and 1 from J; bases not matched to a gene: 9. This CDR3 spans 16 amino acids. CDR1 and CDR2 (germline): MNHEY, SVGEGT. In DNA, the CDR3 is TGTGCCAGCAGCCCTTGGACAGGGTCCCGCACAGATACGCAGTATTTT. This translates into CASSPWTGSRTDTQYF.

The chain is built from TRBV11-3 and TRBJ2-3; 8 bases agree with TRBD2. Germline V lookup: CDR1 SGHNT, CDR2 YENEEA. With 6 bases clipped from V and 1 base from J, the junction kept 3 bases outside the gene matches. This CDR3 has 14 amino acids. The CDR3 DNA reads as TGTGCCAGCAGACCGACTAGCGGCACAGATACGCAGTATTTT. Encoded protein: CASRPTSGTDTQYF.

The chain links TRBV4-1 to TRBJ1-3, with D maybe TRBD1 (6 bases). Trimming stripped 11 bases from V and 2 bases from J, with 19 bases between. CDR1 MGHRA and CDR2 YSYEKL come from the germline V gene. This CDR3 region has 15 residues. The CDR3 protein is CAAGGTGGTGNTIYF. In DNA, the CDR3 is TGCGCCGCAGGTGGGACGGGGGGCACTGGAAACACCATATATTTT.

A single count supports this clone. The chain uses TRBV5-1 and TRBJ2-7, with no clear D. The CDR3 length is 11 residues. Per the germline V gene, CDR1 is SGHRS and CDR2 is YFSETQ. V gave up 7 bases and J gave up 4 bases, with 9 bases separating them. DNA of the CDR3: TGCGCCAGCCGGGTCGGATACGAGCAGTACTTC. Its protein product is CASRVGYEQYF.

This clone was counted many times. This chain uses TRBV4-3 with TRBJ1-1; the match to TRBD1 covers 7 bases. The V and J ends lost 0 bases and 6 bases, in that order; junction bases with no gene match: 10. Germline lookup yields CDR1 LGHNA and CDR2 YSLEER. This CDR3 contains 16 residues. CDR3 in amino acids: CASSQDWPGGLAEAFF. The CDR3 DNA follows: TGCGCCAGCAGCCAAGACTGGCCAGGGGGTTTAGCTGAAGCTTTCTTT.

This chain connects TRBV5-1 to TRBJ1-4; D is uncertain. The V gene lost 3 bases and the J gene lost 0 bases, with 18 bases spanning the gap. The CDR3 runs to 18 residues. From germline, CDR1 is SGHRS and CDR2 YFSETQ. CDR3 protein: CASSSGILSLATNEKLFF. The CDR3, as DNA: TGCGCCAGCAGCTCAGGAATACTCTCCCTTGCAACTAATGAAAAACTGTTTTTT.

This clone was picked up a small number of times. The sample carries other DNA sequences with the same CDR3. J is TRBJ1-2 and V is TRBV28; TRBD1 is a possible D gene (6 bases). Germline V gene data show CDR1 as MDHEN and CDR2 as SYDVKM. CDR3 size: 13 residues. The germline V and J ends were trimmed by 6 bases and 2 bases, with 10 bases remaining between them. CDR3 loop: CASSPGQNYGYTF. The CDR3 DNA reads TGTGCCAGCAGCCCCGGACAGAACTATGGCTACACCTTC.

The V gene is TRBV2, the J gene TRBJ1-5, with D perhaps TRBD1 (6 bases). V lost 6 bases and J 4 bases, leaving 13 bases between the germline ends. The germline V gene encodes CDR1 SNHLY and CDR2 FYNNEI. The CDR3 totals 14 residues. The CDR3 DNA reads TGTGCCAGCAGCGCCGGGACAACGAATCAGCCCCAGCATTTT. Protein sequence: CASSAGTTNQPQHF.

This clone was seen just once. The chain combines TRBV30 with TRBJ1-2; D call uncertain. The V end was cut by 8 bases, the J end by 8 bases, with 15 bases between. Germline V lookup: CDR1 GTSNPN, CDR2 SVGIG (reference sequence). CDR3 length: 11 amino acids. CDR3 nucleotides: TGTGCCGGAAGACACAACGGCGGCTACACCTTC. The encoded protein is CAGRHNGGYTF.